This T cell receptor beta chain was obtained from a study of blood T cell repertoires in COVID-19. The Seattle patients joined while their infection was active and were tracked longitudinally afterward. In the original processing: Amplification from reference gene primers served as the basis for estimated nucleated cell counts. Produced via immunoSEQ multiplex PCR; TCRdb's table is partial and in-frame only. Clonal size and the V and J genes are those of that table, whereas D and trimming came from the DNA. The repertoire holds some 360,000 clones, with more than 70% as singletons. What was sequenced was peripheral blood. The sequence derives from a woman aged 55 to 70 with COVID-19, enrolled during active disease.

CDR3 amino acids: CASSQGQNYGYTF. CDR3 DNA sequence: TGTGCCAGCAGCCAGGGACAGAATTATGGCTACACCTTC. The chain links TRBV7-8 to TRBJ1-2, with 7 bases identical to TRBD1. This CDR3 region has 13 residues. Germline V gives CDR1 SGHVS, CDR2 FQNEAQ. Unmatched junction bases numbered 5, after V lost 5 bases and J lost 5 bases.